The sequence of this T cell receptor (beta chain) was determined in a study of T cell responses to AZD1222 COVID-19 vaccine (dated by TCRdb to the early 2020s). About the study as a whole: AZD1222 recipients given second doses at about 4 weeks or at about 12 weeks were pooled, since spike-specific TCR depth and breadth were not found to differ between the two schedules. TCR sequencing was performed for about 240 trial participants, of whom about 200 were given two doses of AZD1222 and around 26 were given two doses of MenACWY control vaccine. Trial participants were enrolled by age into 18-55, 56-69 and 70-plus year subgroups, with around 140, 26 and 57 TCR-sequenced participants respectively. The study at large found these results: The whole spike protein was spanned by vaccine-associated CD4 TCRs, and dominant responses were seen in regions 160-218 and 743-854. After two AZD1222 doses, both the breadth and the depth of spike-specific TCRs were significantly higher than at day 0 and than in MenACWY recipients. Because no day 14 peak-response samples were available, the repertoires could be characterized only after the peak T cell response. Nearly half of unique spike-specific TCRs reportedly recognized epitopes outside regions mutated in the B.1.351 and B.1.1.7 variants. Participants were mostly white British, with more females than males. The authors suggested clonal diversity may have been underestimated. In the small 56-69-year group, the increase in depth fell short of significance, most likely because of low power. Conclusions about previously exposed vaccinees are limited, since just 6 or 7 AZD1222 recipients were seropositive for SARS-CoV-2 at baseline.

Regarding this clone: Which antigen it targets is not known. No base qualities exist here, and no much larger clone lies one base off it.

The time point label for this specimen denotes: baseline before first vaccination. Vaccinee samples were obtained from the UK trials COV001 and COV002, which included a single-blind randomized controlled phase 2/3 trial of AZD1222 (ChAdOx1 nCoV-19) in healthy adults. For TCRbeta chain sequencing, PBMC samples were collected from trial participants at day 0 and at day 28 after the second dose. A distance of 15 bases separates the germline ends of V and J, which lose 5 bases and 5 bases respectively. The CDR3 holds 14 amino acids from the cysteine to the phenylalanine. The kept DNA is CDR3 alone, 42 bases in frame from the first base. CDR1 and CDR2, looked up from the germline V gene (reference sequence), are LNHNV and YYDKDF. The CDR3 regions of human TCRbeta chains were subjected to immunosequencing. Under the source paper's analysis protocol: TCRs in the repertoires were compared against a reference library of SARS-CoV-2-specific TCRs that had been generated with the MIRA antigen-specificity platform. Breadth was defined as the fraction of unique TCRs that were SARS-CoV-2-associated. Depth was defined as the fraction of total T cells that were SARS-CoV-2-associated. Using the MIRA data, every spike-specific TCR was mapped to the spike region that the TCR reacted to and assigned to either a CD4 or a CD8 class. Log10-transformed breadth and depth values were compared by one-way ANOVA with Sidak's multiple comparisons tests. TCRdb holds this immuneACCESS table with in-frame rearrangements only. Some clones are missing; in checked studies, unresolved V genes explain under half, and the rest has no known cause. The V and J calls and the clone size are those of that table, but D and trimming were determined from the DNA. The sample table holds roughly 130,000 clones, of which roughly 87% were seen once. The ten biggest clones cover 1.3% to 1.5% of the sample.

The TCR was taken from an adult in good health. The receptor chain draws on TRBV15 and TRBJ1-1, with no confident D gene call. Here the sequenced sample was peripheral blood, taken on day 0 of AZD1222 vaccination. The CDR3 region: CATSPGVGGTEAFF. The nucleotides read TGTGCCACCAGCCCCGGGGTTGGCGGGACTGAAGCTTTCTTT.